These T cell receptor beta chains were read from a single sample in a study of blood T cell repertoires in COVID-19. Assay used: immunoSEQ multiplex PCR; TCRdb lists only in-frame clones, some missing. The data show under 500,000 clones, around 88% seen once. Sequencing was performed on peripheral blood. Source of these receptors: a woman aged 25 to 39 with acute or convalescent COVID-19. CDR3s include the opening cysteine and the closing phenylalanine or tryptophan. The order of the fields is clone size, D gene, V gene, J gene, CDR3 protein, CDR3 DNA. D genes are given only for firm matches. Size is stated for part of the rows, as once, few or many counts, or as a class when the clone is expanded.

size: NA
D: NA
V: TRBV9
J: TRBJ1-1
CDR3: CASSIWEGAEAFF
DNA: TGTGCCAGCAGCATTTGGGAGGGGGCTGAAGCTTTCTTT

size: once
D: NA
V: TRBV7-9
J: TRBJ2-3
CDR3: CASSSEGLHTDTQYF
DNA: TGTGCCAGCAGCTCCGAAGGACTCCACACAGATACGCAGTATTTT

size: NA
D: TRBD1
V: TRBV25-1
J: TRBJ1-1
CDR3: CASSGGLPDRGGTEAFF
DNA: TGTGCCAGCAGTGGGGGGCTACCCGACAGGGGAGGAACTGAAGCTTTCTTT

size: NA
D: NA
V: TRBV30
J: TRBJ2-5
CDR3: CAWSRGGAGETQYF
DNA: TGTGCCTGGAGTAGAGGAGGGGCTGGGGAGACCCAGTACTTC

size: NA
D: TRBD1
V: TRBV7-9
J: TRBJ1-2
CDR3: CASSATGTGLYGYTF
DNA: TGTGCCAGCAGCGCAACCGGGACAGGGCTCTATGGCTACACCTTC

size: once
D: NA
V: TRBV9
J: TRBJ1-2
CDR3: CASSVGDVLAYGYTF
DNA: TGTGCCAGCAGCGTAGGGGACGTACTAGCCTATGGCTACACCTTC

size: NA
D: TRBD1
V: TRBV5-6
J: TRBJ1-2
CDR3: CASSGQGAKGYGYTF
DNA: TGTGCCAGCAGCGGACAGGGGGCGAAGGGCTATGGCTACACCTTC

size: once
D: TRBD1
V: TRBV5-4
J: TRBJ2-5
CDR3: CASSLEGGRETQYF
DNA: TGTGCCAGCAGCTTGGAAGGGGGCCGAGAGACCCAGTACTTC

size: NA
D: TRBD2
V: TRBV30
J: TRBJ2-3
CDR3: CAWERGTTDTQYF
DNA: TGTGCCTGGGAGCGGGGGACCACAGATACGCAGTATTTT

size: once
D: TRBD1
V: TRBV28
J: TRBJ2-1
CDR3: CASSLGTGGSYNEQFF
DNA: TGTGCCAGCAGTTTGGGGACAGGGGGCTCCTACAATGAGCAGTTCTTC

size: NA
D: TRBD1
V: TRBV7-8
J: TRBJ2-7
CDR3: CASSLATGGYEQYF
DNA: TGTGCCAGCAGCTTAGCTACAGGGGGCTACGAGCAGTACTTC

size: NA
D: TRBD2
V: TRBV27
J: TRBJ2-1
CDR3: CASSGDPKSGGALNEQFF
DNA: TGTGCCAGCAGTGGGGACCCGAAAAGCGGGGGGGCCTTGAATGAGCAGTTCTTC

size: NA
D: NA
V: TRBV4-1
J: TRBJ2-1
CDR3: CASSQEPRPAGQKNEQFF
DNA: TGCGCCAGCAGCCAAGAACCAAGGCCTGCCGGACAGAAGAATGAGCAGTTCTTC

size: NA
D: NA
V: TRBV30
J: TRBJ2-3
CDR3: CAWSYGFTGPIADTQYF
DNA: TGTGCCTGGAGTTATGGATTTACAGGGCCTATCGCAGATACGCAGTATTTT

size: NA
D: TRBD2
V: TRBV10-3
J: TRBJ2-3
CDR3: CAIRAGGGTDTQYF
DNA: TGTGCCATCAGGGCGGGGGGCGGCACAGATACGCAGTATTTT

size: NA
D: NA
V: TRBV5-4
J: TRBJ1-2
CDR3: CASSSDTYYGYTF
DNA: TGTGCCAGCAGCTCGGACACGTACTATGGCTACACCTTC

size: NA
D: NA
V: TRBV2
J: TRBJ1-6
CDR3: CASRGVEGNSLHF
DNA: TGTGCCAGCAGGGGTGTCGAGGGAAATTCCCTCCACTTT

size: NA
D: TRBD1
V: TRBV11-2
J: TRBJ1-2
CDR3: CASSLDGTGNVAYGYTF
DNA: TGTGCCAGCAGCTTAGATGGGACAGGGAATGTTGCCTATGGCTACACCTTC